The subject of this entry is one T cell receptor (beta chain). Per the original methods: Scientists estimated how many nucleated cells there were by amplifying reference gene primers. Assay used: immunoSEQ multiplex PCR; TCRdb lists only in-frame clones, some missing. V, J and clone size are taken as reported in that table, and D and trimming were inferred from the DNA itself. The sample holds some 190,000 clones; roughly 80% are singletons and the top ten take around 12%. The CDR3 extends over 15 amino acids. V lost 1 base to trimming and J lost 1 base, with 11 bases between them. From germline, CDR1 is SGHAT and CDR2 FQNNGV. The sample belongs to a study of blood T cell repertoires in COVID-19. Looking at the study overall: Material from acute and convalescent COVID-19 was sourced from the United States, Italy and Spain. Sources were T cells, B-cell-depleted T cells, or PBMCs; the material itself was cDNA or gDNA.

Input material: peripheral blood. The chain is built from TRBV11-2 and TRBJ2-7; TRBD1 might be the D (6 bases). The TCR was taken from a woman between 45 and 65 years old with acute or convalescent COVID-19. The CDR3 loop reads CASSLAGQLSYEQYF. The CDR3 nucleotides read TGTGCCAGCAGCTTAGCAGGACAGCTTTCCTACGAGCAGTACTTC.